These 28 T cell receptor beta chains share one sample of origin, sequenced in a study of PD-1 blockade in classical Hodgkin lymphoma. Described time point: cycle 4 day 1 (C4D1), after six to seven weeks of nivolumab. Each patient experienced a relapse that followed autologous stem cell transplantation, and brentuximab vedotin exposure varied. Here immunoSEQ multiplex PCR was the method, and the copy in TCRdb shows in-frame clones only, minus some. The top ten hold about 8% of the sample, which has around 60,000 clones, around 90% seen once. This sample comprised peripheral blood mononuclear cells (PBMCs), obtained before the fourth cycle of nivolumab. The source of these receptors is a human donor with classical Hodgkin lymphoma.

The chain combines TRBV7-9 with TRBJ2-2; possibly TRBD1 for D (5 bases). Trimming took off 1 base at V and 5 bases at J, with 14 bases between the two ends. The germline CDR1 and CDR2 sequences are SEHNR and FQNEAQ (reference sequence). This CDR3 has 16 residues. CDR3 nucleotides: TGTGCCAGCAGCTTAGTTATTGGGGCGCGAACCGGGGAGCTGTTTTTT. It encodes CASSLVIGARTGELFF.

The genes are TRBV28 and TRBJ1-1; D unclear. Trimming stripped 5 bases from V and 3 bases from J, with 13 bases between. This CDR3 region has 14 residues. Germline CDR1 MDHEN, CDR2 SYDVKM. The CDR3 reads CASSPGGEDTEAFF. CDR3 nucleotides: TGTGCCAGCAGTCCTGGTGGGGAGGACACTGAAGCTTTCTTT.

The chain joins TRBV5-4 to TRBJ2-2; D is unresolved. The CDR3 has 14 residues. Trimming pared 0 bases from V and 2 bases from J, leaving 5 bases between. Germline lookup yields CDR1 SGHNT and CDR2 YYREEE (reference sequence). The CDR3 region has the DNA TGTGCCAGCAGCTTGGACCAAAACACCGGGGAGCTGTTTTTT. It codes for CASSLDQNTGELFF.

The chain is built from TRBV18 and TRBJ2-1; D is unclear. The CDR3 totals 11 residues. Trimming took 2 bases from V and 10 from J, leaving 6 bases between them. Germline CDR1 reads KGHSH; CDR2 reads LQKENI. CDR3 protein: CASSPGPEQFF. CDR3 DNA: TGTGCCAGCTCACCAGGACCAGAGCAGTTCTTC. The full variable domain, in which reference TRBV18 and TRBJ2-1 provide the parts outside the CDR3, is NAGVMQNPRHLVRRRGQEARLRCSPMKGHSHVYWYRQLPEEGLKFMVYLQKENIIDESGMPKERFSAEFPKEGPSILRIQQVVRGDSAAYFCASSPGPEQFFGPGTRLTVL.

This clone was observed once. This chain connects TRBV5-1 to TRBJ2-1; D is undetermined. Between the trimmed V and J ends, which lost 4 bases and 0 bases, there was a span of 11 bases. Germline CDR1 SGHRS, CDR2 YFSETQ. The length of the CDR3 is 15 residues. CDR3: CASSPRWTSYNEQFF. DNA of the CDR3: TGCGCCAGCAGCCCGCGTTGGACCTCCTACAATGAGCAGTTCTTC.

With regard to this clone: Other nucleotide sequences from this sample produce the same CDR3. CDR3 amino acids: CASSLLAGDSYEQYF. The DNA of the CDR3 is TGTGCCAGCAGCTTACTAGCGGGGGATTCCTACGAGCAGTACTTC. The chain recombines TRBV7-9 with TRBJ2-7, with 10 bases matching TRBD2. The CDR3 has 15 residues. Per the germline V gene, CDR1 is SEHNR and CDR2 is FQNEAQ (reference sequence). V trimming: 2 bases; J trimming: 1 base; junction bases outside the gene matches: 2. The complete variable domain, with remaining parts taken from reference TRBV7-9 and TRBJ2-7, reads DTGVSQNPRHKITKRGQNVTFRCDPISEHNRLYWYRQTLGQGPEFLTYFQNEAQLEKSRLLSDRFSAERPKGSFSTLEIQRTEQGDSAMYLCASSLLAGDSYEQYFGPGTRLTVT.

This clone was observed once. In DNA, the CDR3 is TGTGCCGGCGGGACAGAGAACACCGGGGAGCTGTTTTTT. It encodes CAGGTENTGELFF. This chain connects TRBV2 to TRBJ2-2, with D possibly being TRBD1 (7 bases). Germline values: CDR1 SNHLY, CDR2 FYNNEI. Trimming pared 11 bases from V and 1 base from J, leaving 11 bases between. The CDR3 sequence is 13 residues long.

This clone was counted once. The J gene is TRBJ1-2, the V gene TRBV5-1; D unclear. Germline V gene sequence: CDR1 SGHRS, CDR2 YFSETQ. V was clipped by 1 base and J by 2 bases, with 3 bases between them. This CDR3 contains 12 residues. CDR3 amino acids: CASSLQNYGYTF. CDR3 bases: TGCGCCAGCAGCTTGCAGAACTATGGCTACACCTTC.

The chain has TRBV19 and TRBJ2-3; D remains ambiguous. V lost 3 bases and J 2 bases, leaving 6 bases between the germline ends. Germline assignment: CDR1 LNHDA and CDR2 SQIVND (reference sequence). There are 13 residues in the CDR3. CDR3 sequence (DNA): TGTGCCAGTAGTATCCCTCTCACAGATACGCAGTATTTT. This gives the protein CASSIPLTDTQYF.

The chain employs TRBV2 and TRBJ2-1, with D possibly being TRBD1 or TRBD2 (5 bases each). V was clipped by 4 bases and J by 4 bases, with 5 bases between them. CDR1 is SNHLY and CDR2 is FYNNEI in the germline V gene. The CDR3 length is 12 residues. CDR3 DNA: TGTGCCAGCAGTGGGGGGTACAATGAGCAGTTCTTC. This sequence encodes CASSGGYNEQFF.

The chain is built from TRBV15 and TRBJ2-1; TRBD2 aligns across 7 bases. V dropped 3 bases and J dropped 12; count of bases not matched to a gene: 20. The CDR3 is 17 residues long. Germline V gene data show CDR1 as LNHNV and CDR2 as YYDKDF (reference sequence). The CDR3 sequence is CATSRHEAGNDNERQFF. CDR3 nucleotides: TGTGCCACCAGCAGGCATGAAGCGGGGAACGACAATGAGAGGCAGTTCTTC.

The rearrangement uses TRBV5-1 and TRBJ2-1; no reliable D call. V dropped 5 bases and J dropped 8 bases, with 14 bases sitting between them. CDR3 length: 13 residues. Per germline, CDR1 SGHRS and CDR2 YFSETQ. CDR3 sequence (DNA): TGCGCCAGCAGTGTTAGCCGAGGCGATGAGCAGTTCTTC. Its protein is CASSVSRGDEQFF.

J is TRBJ2-5 and V is TRBV10-3, with 8 bases that match TRBD1. The CDR3 is made up of 19 amino acids. V shed 1 base and J 4 bases; nucleotides not matched to a gene: 17. Germline V gene data show CDR1 as ENHRY and CDR2 as SYGVKD. CDR3 sequence reads: CAISEFGLRGQGSRETQYF. The CDR3 DNA sequence: TGTGCCATCAGTGAGTTTGGGTTAAGAGGACAGGGAAGTCGAGAGACCCAGTACTTC.

The V call is TRBV10-1, the J call TRBJ2-3; TRBD2 agrees at 11 bases. The length of the CDR3 is 16 residues. Germline V gene sequence: CDR1 WNHNN, CDR2 SYGVQD (reference sequence). The trim removed 3 bases at V and 5 bases at J, leaving 7 bases unmatched. This CDR3 reads CASSDKASGGQDTQYF. The CDR3 region has the DNA TGCGCCAGCAGTGATAAGGCTAGCGGGGGGCAAGATACGCAGTATTTT.

V usage is TRBV29-1 and J usage is TRBJ1-1; the D gene is possibly TRBD1 (6 bases). The CDR3 is 16 amino acids. The V and J ends lost 4 bases and 4 bases respectively, with 22 bases between them. Per the germline V gene, CDR1 is SQVTM and CDR2 is ANQGSEA. In nucleotides, the CDR3 is TGCAGCGTTGGGATAAGTCTGGGGGCCCTAACCACTGAAGCTTTCTTT. It translates to CSVGISLGALTTEAFF.

This clone has a handful of counts. The chain links TRBV7-8 to TRBJ1-2, with 11 bases lining up with TRBD1. The CDR3 sequence is 17 residues long. Germline lookup yields CDR1 SGHVS and CDR2 FQNEAQ. V shed 1 base and J 6 bases; nucleotides not matched to a gene: 10. The CDR3 coding sequence is TGTGCCAGCAGCTTAGTTTCAACGGCGGGACAGGGGGATGGCTACACCTTC. It codes for CASSLVSTAGQGDGYTF.

The rearrangement joins TRBV6-6 to TRBJ1-1, with TRBD1 matching 7 bases. Trimming removed 6 bases from V and 4 bases from J; junction bases left unmatched: 5. The germline V gene has CDR1 MNHNY and CDR2 SVGAGI (reference sequence). CDR3 length equals 13 residues. CDR3 loop: CASRTGSATEAFF. CDR3 DNA: TGTGCCAGCAGGACAGGGTCGGCCACTGAAGCTTTCTTT.

In its sample, this clone was seen once. J is TRBJ1-1 and V is TRBV11-2, with D maybe TRBD1 (6 bases). CDR1 and CDR2 (germline): SGHAT, FQNNGV. Trimming removed 0 bases at V and 11 bases at J, with 19 bases between. CDR3 length: 15 residues. The CDR3 sequence: CASSLEGRGRPGAFF. In DNA, the CDR3 is TGTGCCAGCAGCTTAGAGGGCAGGGGTCGACCGGGTGCTTTCTTT.

The rearrangement links TRBV5-1 to TRBJ1-2; 10 bases fit TRBD1. The CDR3 length is 14 residues. Germline assignment: CDR1 SGHRS and CDR2 YFSETQ. The V segment lost 2 bases and the J segment 7 bases; nucleotides outside the gene matches: 5. Written as DNA, the CDR3 is TGCGCCAGCAGCTTAGAGGACAGGGGGGCTGGCTACACCTTC. As protein: CASSLEDRGAGYTF.

The V and J genes are TRBV7-9 and TRBJ1-2, with D tentatively TRBD1 (5 bases). Germline CDR1 reads SEHNR; CDR2 reads FQNEAQ (reference sequence). The CDR3 consists of 16 residues. V gave up 1 base and J gave up 1 base, with 13 bases separating them. The CDR3 nucleotides read TGTGCCAGCAGCTTAGTGACAACGGGGGGTAACTATGGCTACACCTTC. It encodes CASSLVTTGGNYGYTF.

The genes are TRBV6-1 and TRBJ1-2, with D hard to call. The CDR3 runs to 11 residues. Trimming stripped 2 bases from V and 5 bases from J, with 3 bases between. Germline values: CDR1 MNHNS, CDR2 SASEGT. This chain's CDR3 is CASSELYGYTF. In DNA, the CDR3 is TGTGCCAGCAGTGAATTGTATGGCTACACCTTC.

The V gene is TRBV5-1, the J gene TRBJ1-4, with D uncertain. The V end lost 4 bases, the J end lost 0 bases, and 13 bases lay between the germline ends. The CDR3 extends over 16 amino acids. Germline V lookup: CDR1 SGHRS, CDR2 YFSETQ. The DNA of the CDR3 is TGCGCCAGCAGCCCGAAAGATCCAGCAACTAATGAAAAACTGTTTTTT. This translates into CASSPKDPATNEKLFF.

The rearrangement joins TRBV30 to TRBJ2-5, with 7 bases identical to TRBD1. CDR1 is GTSNPN, CDR2 SVGIG, per germline (reference sequence). Unmatched junction bases numbered 11, after V lost 2 bases and J lost 5 bases. The CDR3 consists of 15 residues. The CDR3 coding sequence is TGTGCCTGGAGTCAACCCCAGGGGGTTAGGGAGACCCAGTACTTC. It is translated as CAWSQPQGVRETQYF.

The gene calls are TRBV28 and TRBJ2-3; 7 bases map to TRBD2. Germline V CDR1 and CDR2: MDHEN, SYDVKM. This CDR3 is 14 amino acids long. Germline trimming cut 6 bases from V and 3 bases from J; bases unmatched to any gene: 6. Here the CDR3 reads CASSRAGVTDTQYF. The CDR3 nucleotides are TGTGCCAGCAGCCGGGCGGGGGTAACAGATACGCAGTATTTT.

The gene calls are TRBV7-6 and TRBJ2-7, with 8 bases aligning to TRBD1. CDR1 and CDR2 from the germline V gene are SGHVS and FNYEAQ. V shed 5 bases, J shed 0 bases, and the junction held 6 bases outside the gene matches. This CDR3 spans 15 amino acids. The CDR3 protein is CASSRGQASSYEQYF. In DNA form, the CDR3 reads TGTGCCAGCAGCCGGGGACAGGCAAGCTCCTACGAGCAGTACTTC.

The chain couples TRBV5-1 to TRBJ2-2, with 9 bases fitting TRBD1. Trimming took 3 bases from V and 5 from J; bases not matched to a gene: 2. Germline V gene lookup returns CDR1 SGHRS and CDR2 YFSETQ. The CDR3 extends over 14 amino acids. CDR3 amino acids: CASSSGTGTGELFF. The CDR3 DNA reads TGCGCCAGCAGCTCCGGGACAGGGACCGGGGAGCTGTTTTTT. Supplemented by reference TRBV5-1 and TRBJ2-2, the full variable domain reads KAGVTQTPRYLIKTRGQQVTLSCSPISGHRSVSWYQQTPGQGLQFLFEYFSETQRNKGNFPGRFSGRQFSNSRSEMNVSTLELGDSALYLCASSSGTGTGELFFGEGSRLTVL.

V usage is TRBV27 and J usage is TRBJ2-7, with a weak D call TRBD2 (6 bases). V shed 2 bases and J shed 3 bases, with 14 bases lying between them. The CDR3 covers 15 residues. Germline V gene lookup returns CDR1 MNHEY and CDR2 SMNVEV (reference sequence). CDR3: CASSLAGLAVYEQYF. In DNA form, the CDR3 reads TGTGCCAGCAGTTTAGCGGGGCTGGCGGTCTACGAGCAGTACTTC.

The rearrangement joins TRBV9 to TRBJ1-4; weak D call: TRBD1 (5 bases). The V end was cut by 3 bases, the J end by 4 bases, with 13 bases between. The CDR3 loop spans 15 amino acids. Germline V gives CDR1 SGDLS, CDR2 YYNGEE. The CDR3 region has the DNA TGTGCCAGCAGCGGTCACAGCGGGGGTAATGAAAAACTGTTTTTT. The encoded protein is CASSGHSGGNEKLFF.